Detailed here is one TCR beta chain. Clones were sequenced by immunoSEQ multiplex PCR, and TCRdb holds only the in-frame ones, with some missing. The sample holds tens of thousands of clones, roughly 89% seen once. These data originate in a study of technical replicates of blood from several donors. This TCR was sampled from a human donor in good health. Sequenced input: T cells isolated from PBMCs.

The CDR3 DNA reads as TGTGCCAGCAGCTTAGGAAGCCTGAACACTGAAGCTTTCTTT. Its translation: CASSLGSLNTEAFF. The J gene is TRBJ1-1, the V gene TRBV11-2; D call uncertain. The V end lost 1 base, the J end lost 0 bases, and 6 bases lay between the germline ends. Germline CDR1 is SGHAT and CDR2 is FQNNGV. This CDR3 is built from 14 residues. The entire variable domain, with the rest obtained from reference TRBV11-2 and TRBJ1-1, is as follows: EAGVAQSPRYKIIEKRQSVAFWCNPISGHATLYWYQQILGQGPKLLIQFQNNGVVDDSQLPKDRFSAERLKGVDSTLKIQPAKLEDSAVYLCASSLGSLNTEAFFGQGTRLTVV.